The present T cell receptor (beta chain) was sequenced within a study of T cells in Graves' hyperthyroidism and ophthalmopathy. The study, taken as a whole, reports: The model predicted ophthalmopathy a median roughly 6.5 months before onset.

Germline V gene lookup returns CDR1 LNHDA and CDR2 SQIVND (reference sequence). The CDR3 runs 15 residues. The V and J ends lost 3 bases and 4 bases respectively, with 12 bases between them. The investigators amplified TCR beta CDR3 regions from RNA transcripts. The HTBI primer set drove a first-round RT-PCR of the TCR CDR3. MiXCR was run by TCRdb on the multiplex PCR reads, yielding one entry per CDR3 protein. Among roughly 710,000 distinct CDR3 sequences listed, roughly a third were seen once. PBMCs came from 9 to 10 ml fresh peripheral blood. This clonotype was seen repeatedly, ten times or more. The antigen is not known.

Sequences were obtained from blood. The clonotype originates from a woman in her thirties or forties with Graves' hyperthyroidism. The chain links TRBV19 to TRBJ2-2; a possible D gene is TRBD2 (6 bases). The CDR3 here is CASSINGRGTGELFF. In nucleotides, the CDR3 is TGTGCCAGTAGTATTAACGGGAGAGGCACCGGGGAGCTGTTTTTT.